The rows below give T cell receptor beta chains drawn from one sample of a study of response to subunit inactivated influenza vaccine. Each CDR3 protein is one row after TCRdb ran MiXCR on the RT-PCR reads. This table holds more than 400,000 distinct CDR3 sequences, 7.2% found once. The sequencing used PBMCs from blood, collected about 23 months after vaccination. These receptors all come from a man aged 45-69 years who received an inactivated influenza vaccine. Both conserved end residues are part of each CDR3. Fields, in order: clone size, J gene, V gene, D gene, CDR3 DNA, CDR3 protein. The D gene is left open where the match is weak. Rows may omit the clone size; those that give it use once, few, many or a size class.

>many|TRBJ1-1|TRBV7-2|-
TGTGCCAGCAGCCCGTGGACAGTAAACACTGAAGCTTTCTTT
CASSPWTVNTEAFF
>-|TRBJ1-6|TRBV2|-
TGTGCCAGCAGGCCGGGGCCAGGCCCCCTCCACTTT
CASRPGPGPLHF
>-|TRBJ2-1|TRBV9|-
TGTGCCAGCAGCCCCCAGACGGCTTACAATGAGCAGTTCTTC
CASSPQTAYNEQFF
>-|TRBJ2-3|TRBV10-3|TRBD1
TGTGCCATCAGGGTGACAGGGGGGTCCGCAGATACGCAGTATTTT
CAIRVTGGSADTQYF
>few|TRBJ2-7|TRBV28|-
TGTGCCAGCAGTCCCACCCCGCCCCGTCTCGAGTACTACGAGCAGTACTTC
CASSPTPPRLEYYEQYF
>few|TRBJ1-1|TRBV6-2/TRBV6-3|-
TGTGCCAGCAGCGCGGGGTCGTATAACACTGAAGCTTTCTTT
CASSAGSYNTEAFF
>-|TRBJ2-7|TRBV6-5|-
TGTGCCAGCAGCCCAGGACGACTTGAGCAGTACTTC
CASSPGRLEQYF
>many|TRBJ2-7|TRBV4-2|TRBD2
TGTGCCAGCAGCCAAACTAACCCGGGACTAGCAGATTACGAGCAGTACTTC
CASSQTNPGLADYEQYF
>-|TRBJ2-1|TRBV3-1|-
TGTGCCAGCAGCCAAGATTGGTTAACGGGGGCTTCGAATGAGCAGTTCTTC
CASSQDWLTGASNEQFF
>many|TRBJ2-7|TRBV6-5|TRBD1
TGTGCCAGCAGTTACGCCCGACCGGGACAGGGCTCCTACGAGCAGTACTTC
CASSYARPGQGSYEQYF
>once|TRBJ1-1|TRBV5-6|TRBD1
TGTGCCAGCAGCTCCGGACAGGGGTCGGACACTGAAGCTTTCTTT
CASSSGQGSDTEAFF
>-|TRBJ2-5|TRBV7-6|TRBD2
TGTGCCAGCAGCTTGGCCGGGGAGGGCGAGACCCAGTACTTC
CASSLAGEGETQYF